The 21 T cell receptor beta chains below all came from one sample that was sequenced in a study of metastatic and nonmetastatic thyroid tumors. Through MiXCR, TCRdb re-clonotyped the PCR reads. The top ten clones hold 20% to 25% of a sample with roughly 15,000 clones, about 22% of them seen once. Patients underwent thyroid surgery, and none had received any treatment before it. The sequencing input was adjacent normal tissue. Source of these receptors: a female donor with papillary thyroid cancer or a benign thyroid nodule (not recorded which). Some clones in this sample may be carry-over from other donors' samples.

This clone showed up just a few times. J is TRBJ1-4 and V is TRBV6-1; D is undetermined. Trimming left V 6 bases short and J 8 bases short, with 7 bases between. Germline lookup yields CDR1 MNHNS and CDR2 SASEGT. The CDR3 consists of 11 residues. This CDR3 reads CASRGGEKLFF. DNA of the CDR3: TGTGCCAGCAGGGGAGGCGAAAAACTGTTTTTT.

The sample holds one count of this clone. In DNA form, the CDR3 reads TGTGCCAGCAGTTTATCGGGTTCTTCTAATTACTTC. Translating gives CASSLSGSSNYF. The chain is built from TRBV12-3 or TRBV12-4 and TRBJ2-5; D gene uncertain. The CDR3 has 12 residues. Trimming took 2 bases from V and 14 from J, leaving 15 bases between them.

The chain combines TRBV11-2 with TRBJ2-1; 7 bases agree with TRBD2. Germline V CDR1 and CDR2: SGHAT, FQNNGV. V shed 7 bases and J 6 bases; nucleotides not matched to a gene: 15. CDR3 size: 16 residues. In DNA form, the CDR3 reads TGTGCCAGCATCAACCCCGGGCTAGCGGTAATCAATGAGCAGTTCTTC. As protein: CASINPGLAVINEQFF.

This clone showed up just a few times. The chain has TRBV6-2 or TRBV6-3 and TRBJ2-3; perhaps TRBD2 as D (6 bases). The CDR3 spans 13 residues. The germline V gene encodes CDR1 MNHEY and CDR2 SVGEGT. The germline V and J ends were trimmed by 2 bases and 3 bases, with 6 bases remaining between them. This CDR3 is CASSYRETDTQYF. For the CDR3, the DNA is TGTGCCAGCAGTTACCGGGAGACAGATACGCAGTATTTT.

V is TRBV6-1 and J is TRBJ1-5; 7 nucleotides match TRBD1. V shed 6 bases and J 0 bases; nucleotides not matched to a gene: 8. CDR3 length equals 16 residues. CDR1 MNHNS and CDR2 SASEGT come from the germline V gene. In DNA, the CDR3 is TGTGCCAGCAGCGCTCCGACAGGGAGTAGCAATCAGCCCCAGCATTTT. This gives the protein CASSAPTGSSNQPQHF.

This clone has only a few counts. This chain links TRBV6-1 with TRBJ2-4; a weak D match, TRBD1 (5 bases). This CDR3 is 16 amino acids long. V gave up 2 bases and J gave up 0 bases, with 11 bases separating them. Germline CDR1 and CDR2: MNHNS and SASEGT. CDR3 loop: CASSEPDTLAKNIQYF. CDR3 in DNA: TGTGCCAGCAGTGAACCGGACACCTTAGCCAAAAACATTCAGTACTTC.

This clone was seen only a few times. CDR3 residues: CASSLSRDSVNSPLHF. Here the CDR3 DNA reads TGTGCCAGCAGTTTATCCCGGGACAGCGTTAATTCACCCCTCCACTTT. The chain joins TRBV27 to TRBJ1-6, with TRBD1 identical over 7 bases. This CDR3 spans 16 amino acids. V dropped 0 bases and J dropped 6; count of bases not matched to a gene: 5. CDR1 is MNHEY, CDR2 SMNVEV, per germline (reference sequence).

This clone was seen a handful of times. V usage is TRBV6-1 and J usage is TRBJ2-7, with 7 bases fitting TRBD2. The CDR3 extends over 17 amino acids. V was clipped by 2 bases and J by 0 bases; unmatched bases: 10. Germline values: CDR1 MNHNS, CDR2 SASEGT. CDR3 loop: CASSEQLSGASSYEQYF. The CDR3 DNA reads TGTGCCAGCAGTGAACAATTAAGCGGGGCGAGCTCCTACGAGCAGTACTTC.

The chain combines TRBV12-3 or TRBV12-4 with TRBJ1-3; a possible D gene is TRBD1 (5 bases). The CDR3 extends over 14 amino acids. Trimming took off 6 bases at V and 7 bases at J, with 16 bases between the two ends. Here the CDR3 reads CASSWGSGGNTIYF. Here the CDR3 DNA reads TGTGCCAGCAGCTGGGGCAGCGGGGGGAACACCATATATTTT.

This clone was observed a few times. The J gene is TRBJ2-1, the V gene TRBV19; 7 bases agree with TRBD1. The junction had 7 bases not matched to a gene; V was cut back by 7 bases and J by 7 bases. Germline lookup yields CDR1 LNHDA and CDR2 SQIVND (reference sequence). This CDR3 contains 13 residues. CDR3 sequence: CASKKGGANEQFF. CDR3 DNA: TGTGCCAGTAAGAAAGGGGGCGCGAATGAGCAGTTCTTC.

Note on this clone: A read error may explain this, as a much larger clone is one base away. The sample holds other DNA sequences that translate to the same CDR3. V usage is TRBV4-1 and J usage is TRBJ1-3; 11 bases align to TRBD1. V trimming: 0 bases; J trimming: 7 bases; junction bases outside the gene matches: 8. Looked up from germline, CDR1 is MGHRA and CDR2 is YSYEKL. This CDR3 has 17 amino acids. The CDR3: CASSQDSLRDRGNTIYF. The CDR3 DNA reads TGCGCCAGCAGCCAAGACTCCCTCCGGGACAGGGGGAACACCATATATTTT.

V usage is TRBV19 and J usage is TRBJ2-1, with 8 bases lining up with TRBD2. With 4 bases clipped from V and 8 bases from J, the junction kept 7 bases outside the gene matches. CDR3 length: 14 amino acids. The germline V gene has CDR1 LNHDA and CDR2 SQIVND (reference sequence). The CDR3 region is CASSNGRAFYEQFF. The CDR3 nucleotides read TGTGCCAGTAGTAACGGGAGGGCTTTTTATGAGCAGTTCTTC.

This chain uses TRBV12-3 or TRBV12-4 with TRBJ1-2; D is perhaps TRBD1 (6 bases). V was cut by 6 bases and J by 7 bases, with 21 bases left in between. The CDR3 runs 15 residues. The CDR3 sequence: CASSPRQGQMAGYTF. The CDR3 nucleotides are TGTGCCAGCAGCCCCCGCCAGGGACAAATGGCTGGCTACACCTTC.

Concerning this clone: A much larger clone lies a single base off, so this may be a read error. Distinct nucleotide sequences in the sample also encode this CDR3. The chain couples TRBV20-1 to TRBJ2-7, with unresolved D. V was clipped by 6 bases and J by 4 bases, with 16 bases between them. There are 13 residues in the CDR3. In germline, CDR1 is DFQATT, CDR2 SNEGSKA (reference sequence). CDR3 in DNA: TGCAGTGCCTATACGGGCTTAACTTACGAGCAGTACTTC. Its protein product is CSAYTGLTYEQYF.

The table lists this clone with a few counts. The chain has TRBV11-3 and TRBJ2-7, with D unclear. Per the germline V gene, CDR1 is SGHNT and CDR2 is YENEEA. The CDR3 loop spans 12 amino acids. Trimming took off 4 bases at V and 2 bases at J, with 6 bases between the two ends. The CDR3 bases are TGTGCCAGCAGCTCGAATACCTACGAGCAGTACTTC. Its translation: CASSSNTYEQYF.

On this clone itself: The final CDR3 position lacks the conserved phenylalanine or tryptophan, pointing to a likely read error. The V and J genes are TRBV20-1 and TRBJ2-2; 7 nucleotides agree with TRBD1. V was clipped by 0 bases and J by 7 bases; unmatched bases: 11. Germline CDR1 DFQATT, CDR2 SNEGSKA (reference sequence). This CDR3 has 16 residues. The CDR3 sequence is CSARDTQTGTDGELFL. CDR3 in DNA: TGCAGTGCTAGAGATACCCAGACAGGGACAGACGGGGAGCTGTTTCTT.

The DNA for the CDR3 is TGCGCCAGCAGCTTGATGCTAGCGGGAGGTGTGTACAATGAGCAGTTCTTC. This gives the protein CASSLMLAGGVYNEQFF. The rearrangement links TRBV5-1 to TRBJ2-1, with 11 bases that match TRBD2. The germline V gene encodes CDR1 SGHRS and CDR2 YFSETQ. The CDR3 is 17 amino acids. Trimming at V came to 1 base and at J to 4 bases, leaving 7 bases not matched to a gene.

This clone came up a few times. The chain combines TRBV20-1 with TRBJ2-7, with D possibly TRBD2 on 6 matching bases. V was pared by 2 bases and J by 3 bases, with 14 bases between. Germline-derived CDR1 and CDR2 are DFQATT and SNEGSKA (reference sequence). This CDR3 spans 14 amino acids. CDR3 DNA sequence: TGCAGTGCTAGACGCCCCCGGGGGAACTACGAGCAGTACTTC. Protein: CSARRPRGNYEQYF.

This clone was counted between two and nine times. V and J are TRBV6-1 and TRBJ2-7, with TRBD2 matching over 9 bases. Germline V CDR1 and CDR2: MNHNS, SASEGT. J lost 7 bases, V lost 2 bases, and 9 bases had no gene match. The CDR3 is made up of 15 amino acids. The CDR3 bases are TGTGCCAGCAGTGAATACGTAGCGGGAGTCAGTGAGCAGTACTTC. This encodes CASSEYVAGVSEQYF.

This clone was counted only a few times. A read error may account for a junction end that differs from germline. The chain uses TRBV6-2 or TRBV6-3 and TRBJ2-3; 8 nucleotides align to TRBD2. Germline-derived CDR1 and CDR2 are MNHEY and SVGEGT. The CDR3 runs to 14 residues. The CDR3 DNA follows: TGTGCCAGCACCACCGGGAGGGGGGGGGGTACGCAGTACTTT. This sequence encodes CASTTGRGGGTQYF.

This clone was seen only a few times. Within the sample, other DNA sequences also encode this same CDR3. J is TRBJ2-1 and V is TRBV28; D tentatively reads TRBD1 or TRBD2 (6 bases each). Looked up from germline, CDR1 is MDHEN and CDR2 is SYDVKM. V lost 8 bases, J lost 9 bases, and 17 bases lay in between. CDR3 length: 13 amino acids. This chain's CDR3 is CASLHGGLSEQFF. The CDR3 DNA follows: TGTGCCAGCCTACACGGGGGCCTAAGTGAGCAGTTCTTC.